This entry lists 24 T cell receptor beta chains sequenced from one sample in a study of persistence of HIV-infected CD4 T cells. Sequencing used immunoSEQ version 4 in survey mode. Profiling relied on immunoSEQ multiplex PCR, and the TCRdb table lists in-frame clones only, not all of them. This sample yields about 36,000 clones, of which 85% are seen a single time; approximately 5.4% belongs to the top ten. Cells were stimulated with overlapping HIV-1 Gag 15-mer peptides. Sorted nonresponding memory CD4+ T cells were CD40L-negative, CD69-negative, CD45RO-high. The antigens of these receptors remain unknown. Source: cultured CD4+ T cells from PBMCs, taken from a patient who received antiretroviral therapy. The receptors were sampled from an adult with HIV. The donor label of this sample is uncertain.

J is TRBJ2-2 and V is TRBV29-1; D remains ambiguous. The CDR3 loop spans 11 amino acids. Germline V CDR1 and CDR2: SQVTM, ANQGSEA. The germline V and J ends were trimmed by 7 bases and 6 bases, with 9 bases remaining between them. The CDR3 DNA reads as TGCAGCGCCGCCTCCCCCGGGGAGCTGTTTTTT. Translated, it gives CSAASPGELFF.

This rearrangement joins TRBV9 to TRBJ2-7; tentatively, D is TRBD2 (7 bases). The V end was cut by 4 bases, the J end by 3 bases, with 20 bases between. Germline CDR1 reads SGDLS; CDR2 reads YYNGEE. The CDR3 covers 16 residues. The CDR3 sequence is CASSTVDSIAGYEQYF. For the CDR3, the DNA is TGTGCCAGCAGCACGGTGGACAGCATAGCGGGCTACGAGCAGTACTTC.

This sequence joins TRBV5-1 and TRBJ1-5, with TRBD1 as a possible D gene (6 bases). V dropped 0 bases and J dropped 4 bases, with 8 bases sitting between them. Germline CDR1 and CDR2: SGHRS and YFSETQ. This CDR3 spans 14 amino acids. The CDR3 loop is CASSLGTENQPQHF. The DNA for the CDR3 is TGCGCCAGCAGCTTGGGGACAGAAAATCAGCCCCAGCATTTT.

This chain links TRBV19 with TRBJ2-3; D possibly matches TRBD1 or TRBD2 (6 bases each). V lost 4 bases, J lost 4 bases, and 21 bases lay in between. The CDR3 is made up of 17 amino acids. The germline CDR1 and CDR2 sequences are LNHDA and SQIVND (reference sequence). The CDR3 DNA sequence: TGTGCCAGTAGTAACGGCCCCGTAGGAGGGGGATCAGATACGCAGTATTTT. It yields the protein CASSNGPVGGGSDTQYF.

This clone occurred once. The chain carries TRBV3-1 (or the pseudogene TRBV3-2) and TRBJ1-2; D remains unclear. Between the trimmed V and J ends, which lost 1 base and 3 bases, there was a span of 12 bases. This CDR3 is built from 15 residues. Germline V gene sequence: CDR1 LGHDT, CDR2 YNNKEL (reference sequence). CDR3 sequence (DNA): TGTGCCAGCAGCCAAGGTGAAGGGAGCCACTATGGCTACACCTTC. Its protein product is CASSQGEGSHYGYTF.

The J gene is TRBJ1-5, the V gene TRBV2, with D possibly being TRBD1 (6 bases). V lost 8 bases and J lost 0, with 20 bases in between. Germline V CDR1 and CDR2: SNHLY, FYNNEI. The CDR3 covers 17 residues. The CDR3 DNA follows: TGTGCCAGCGGGGGGGCCAGAGGAGATTATAGCAATCAGCCCCAGCATTTT. Amino acid sequence: CASGGARGDYSNQPQHF.

V and J are TRBV5-1 and TRBJ2-2, with a weak D call TRBD2 (6 bases). The length of the CDR3 is 15 residues. The V gene's germline CDR1 is SGHRS and CDR2 YFSETQ. Trimming took off 3 bases at V and 2 bases at J, with 11 bases between the two ends. CDR3 protein: CASSSSGVNTGELFF. DNA for the CDR3: TGCGCCAGCAGCTCCTCGGGGGTAAACACCGGGGAGCTGTTTTTT.

The rearrangement uses TRBV5-6 and TRBJ2-3; D could derive from TRBD1 or TRBD2 (5 bases each). Germline V gene sequence: CDR1 SGHDT, CDR2 YYEEEE. The CDR3 is 15 amino acids. Between the trimmed V and J ends, which lost 0 bases and 1 base, there was a span of 9 bases. The CDR3 sequence is CASSLAGTGTDTQYF. Here the CDR3 DNA reads TGTGCCAGCAGCTTGGCCGGGACGGGCACAGATACGCAGTATTTT.

V gene TRBV5-5 combines with J gene TRBJ2-4; tentative D call: TRBD2 (6 bases). There are 16 residues in the CDR3. The V end was cut by 0 bases, the J end by 0 bases, with 10 bases between. Looked up from germline, CDR1 is SGHKS and CDR2 is YYEKEE (reference sequence). CDR3 region: CASSLDAGLAKNIQYF. The CDR3 DNA is TGTGCCAGCAGCTTGGATGCGGGATTAGCCAAAAACATTCAGTACTTC.

The chain is built from TRBV5-8 and TRBJ1-3; TRBD1 matches at 9 bases. With V trimmed by 4 bases and J by 5 bases, 7 bases remained unmatched. The length of the CDR3 is 15 residues. Germline CDR1 reads SGHTS; CDR2 reads YDEGEE. This CDR3 is CASSIRTGVRNTIYF. Written as DNA, the CDR3 is TGTGCCAGCAGCATACGGACAGGGGTTAGAAACACCATATATTTT.

The chain combines TRBV7-2 with TRBJ2-3; TRBD2 agrees at 16 bases. Per germline, CDR1 SGHTA and CDR2 FQGNSA. This CDR3 is 18 amino acids long. V gave up 1 base and J gave up 4 bases; unmatched junction bases: 5. DNA of the CDR3: TGTGCCAGCAGCTTAGTGGGGACTAGCGGGGGGGCATCAGATACGCAGTATTTT. The encoded protein is CASSLVGTSGGASDTQYF.

The V call is TRBV4-2, the J call TRBJ1-5, with 9 positions matching TRBD1. The CDR3 is 18 residues long. CDR1 is LGHNA, CDR2 YNFKEQ, per germline. The junction had 12 bases not matched to a gene; V was cut back by 1 base and J by 5 bases. The CDR3 reads CASSQGETGGGRDQPQHF. CDR3 sequence (DNA): TGTGCCAGCAGCCAAGGGGAGACAGGGGGAGGTCGAGATCAGCCCCAGCATTTT.

The rearrangement uses TRBV5-1 and TRBJ2-7, with TRBD2 as a possible D gene (6 bases). The CDR3 consists of 16 residues. In germline, CDR1 is SGHRS, CDR2 YFSETQ. Trimming shortened V by 0 bases and J by 3 bases, and 16 bases separated the two germline ends. This CDR3 reads CASSLAVGVSGYEQYF. The CDR3 DNA is TGCGCCAGCAGCTTGGCTGTTGGTGTTAGCGGCTACGAGCAGTACTTC.

The chain couples TRBV19 to TRBJ2-7; tentative D call: TRBD2 (6 bases). The CDR3 runs to 13 residues. The V end was cut by 5 bases, the J end by 5 bases, with 13 bases between. CDR1 LNHDA and CDR2 SQIVND come from the germline V gene (reference sequence). For the CDR3, the DNA is TGTGCCAGTAGTTCCCGGACTATAAACGAGCAGTACTTC. As protein: CASSSRTINEQYF.

CDR3 sequence (DNA): TGCAGTGCTAGTTGGACAGGGGTCCCCTATAGCAATCAGCCCCAGCATTTT. It specifies CSASWTGVPYSNQPQHF. V gene TRBV20-1 combines with J gene TRBJ1-5; TRBD1 agrees at 9 bases. Germline V lookup: CDR1 DFQATT, CDR2 SNEGSKA (reference sequence). The junction had 9 bases not matched to a gene; V was cut back by 3 bases and J by 0 bases. The CDR3 has 17 residues.

The V and J genes are TRBV6-5 and TRBJ2-7, with TRBD1 as a possible D gene (5 bases). This CDR3 is 12 amino acids long. The ends were cut back, 5 bases at V and 3 bases at J, with 8 bases in the middle. The germline gives CDR1 MNHEY, CDR2 SVGAGI. CDR3 loop: CASSLQGYEQYF. CDR3 in DNA: TGTGCCAGCAGTCTTCAGGGCTACGAGCAGTACTTC.

This clone was detected a few times. The chain is built from TRBV9 and TRBJ2-2, with D possibly called TRBD1 or TRBD2 (6 bases each). From germline, CDR1 is SGDLS and CDR2 YYNGEE. Trimming pared 7 bases from V and 5 bases from J, leaving 21 bases between. This CDR3 is built from 16 residues. CDR3 DNA sequence: TGTGCCAGCGACCCCGGAGGGGGGTCGATAACCGGGGAGCTGTTTTTT. This codes for CASDPGGGSITGELFF.

This chain joins TRBV19 and TRBJ1-4, with 8 bases lining up with TRBD1. The junction had 7 bases not matched to a gene; V was cut back by 3 bases and J by 1 base. The CDR3 spans 17 residues. Germline CDR1 LNHDA, CDR2 SQIVND (reference sequence). The CDR3, as DNA: TGTGCCAGTAGTATGCTGGGCAGGGGGCGAACTAATGAAAAACTGTTTTTT. Its translation: CASSMLGRGRTNEKLFF.

The chain combines TRBV6-5 with TRBJ2-2, with 9 bases identical to TRBD2. Germline lookup yields CDR1 MNHEY and CDR2 SVGAGI. V was clipped by 4 bases and J by 0 bases; unmatched bases: 3. The CDR3 runs 16 residues. The CDR3, as DNA: TGTGCCAGCAGTTTAGCGGGGGACCCGAACACCGGGGAGCTGTTTTTT. This sequence encodes CASSLAGDPNTGELFF.

This clone was recorded only once. V is TRBV18 and J is TRBJ1-6; no reliable D call. Trimming pared 2 bases from V and 5 bases from J, leaving 4 bases between. Germline CDR1 KGHSH, CDR2 LQKENI. The length of the CDR3 is 13 residues. The CDR3 DNA is TGTGCCAGCTCACCAGGGAATAATTCACCCCTCCACTTT. Amino acids: CASSPGNNSPLHF.

The chain is built from TRBV19 and TRBJ2-5; the match to TRBD2 covers 12 bases. The trim removed 5 bases at V and 2 bases at J, leaving 3 bases unmatched. The CDR3 is 15 residues long. Germline loops: CDR1 LNHDA, CDR2 SQIVND (reference sequence). CDR3 residues: CASSLAGGTQETQYF. The DNA of the CDR3 is TGTGCCAGTAGTCTAGCGGGGGGGACTCAAGAGACCCAGTACTTC.

This clone came up once. The V and J genes are TRBV5-5 and TRBJ2-7, with a weak D call TRBD1 (6 bases). This CDR3 is 15 amino acids long. Trimming pared 4 bases from V and 3 bases from J, leaving 17 bases between. Germline loops: CDR1 SGHKS, CDR2 YYEKEE (reference sequence). The CDR3 sequence is CASSPSTGSHYEQYF. The CDR3 DNA is TGTGCCAGCAGCCCATCCACAGGGTCCCACTACGAGCAGTACTTC.

This sequence joins TRBV28 and TRBJ1-5; the D is unclear. CDR1 is MDHEN and CDR2 is SYDVKM in the germline V gene. This CDR3 contains 14 residues. V was cut by 3 bases and J by 3 bases, with 9 bases left in between. This CDR3 reads CASSLGGLNQPQHF. For the CDR3, the DNA is TGTGCCAGCAGTTTGGGCGGACTCAATCAGCCCCAGCATTTT.

The chain joins TRBV27 to TRBJ1-1; possibly TRBD1 for D (5 bases). The germline CDR1 and CDR2 sequences are MNHEY and SMNVEV (reference sequence). The CDR3 has 22 residues. Trimming cost V 2 bases and J 0 bases, with 31 bases left between them. The CDR3 spells CASSLGFRVGPSLKSMNTEAFF. The DNA of the CDR3 is TGTGCCAGCAGTTTAGGGTTTAGGGTGGGACCTTCCTTAAAAAGCATGAACACTGAAGCTTTCTTT.